The rows below give T cell receptor beta chains drawn from one sample of a study of post-analysis software for immune sequencing data. TCRdb redid the calling of the PCR reads with MiXCR, one entry per CDR3 protein. The sample shows hundreds of thousands of distinct CDR3 sequences, roughly 45% of them seen only once. Material for sequencing was blood. These receptors came from a girl under 18 with multiple sclerosis. The CDR3 runs from the conserved cysteine through the conserved F or W. The D gene is left open where the match is weak. The size entry is marked missing in some rows and otherwise reads once, few, many or a size class.

clone size	V gene	J gene	D gene	CDR3 DNA	CDR3 protein
NA	TRBV5-4	TRBJ2-3	NA	TGTGCCAGCAGCTATGTAGGGGGCACAGATACGCAGTATTTT	CASSYVGGTDTQYF
NA	TRBV12-3/TRBV12-4	TRBJ1-2	TRBD1	TGTGCCAGCAGTTTAGTAGCCCAGGGACAGGGGTTTGTTGGCTATGGCTACACCTTC	CASSLVAQGQGFVGYGYTF
few	TRBV20-1	TRBJ2-7	NA	TGCAGTGCTAGGGGAGGGGGCGATGCCGAGCAGTACTTC	CSARGGGDAEQYF
few	TRBV6-1	TRBJ1-4	TRBD1	TGTGCCAGCAGTACCCGGACAGGACTAAGGGAAAAACTGTTTTTT	CASSTRTGLREKLFF
many	TRBV15	TRBJ2-5	NA	TGTGCCACCAGCAGAGATCGAGAGGAGACCCAGTACTTC	CATSRDREETQYF
many	TRBV7-9	TRBJ2-1	NA	TGTGCCAGCAGCTTAACGGCAGAGGAGTTCTTC	CASSLTAEEFF
few	TRBV12-3/TRBV12-4	TRBJ2-7	NA	TGTGCCAGCAGGTCGACAGGCGAAACCTACGAGCAGTACTTC	CASRSTGETYEQYF
NA	TRBV12-3/TRBV12-4	TRBJ2-3	TRBD2	TGTGCCAGCAGTTTAGGACTAGCGGGGCTGGGAGATACGCAGTATTTT	CASSLGLAGLGDTQYF
once	TRBV6-1	TRBJ1-5	NA	TGTGCCAGCAGTGAATTCTCGGTGAAGCCCCAGCATTTT	CASSEFSVKPQHF
NA	TRBV4-1	TRBJ2-1	TRBD1	TGCGCCAGCAGCCAGAAAATCCTCCGGGACAGAGGCAATGAGCAGTTCTTC	CASSQKILRDRGNEQFF
NA	TRBV27	TRBJ2-7	NA	TGTGCCAGCAGCAGAACGTCCTCTAGCGGAGGGGGTACCTACGAGCAGTACTTC	CASSRTSSSGGGTYEQYF
once	TRBV3-1	TRBJ2-6	NA	TGTGCCAGCGGCGCAGCTGGGGCCAACGTCCTGACTTTC	CASGAAGANVLTF
NA	TRBV12-3/TRBV12-4	TRBJ1-5	NA	TGTGCCAGCAGTGCCGCGGGCCTCGGCAATCAGCCCCAGCATTTT	CASSAAGLGNQPQHF
NA	TRBV6-5	TRBJ1-2	NA	TGTGCCAGCAGCAGGGAACACTATGGCTACACCTTC	CASSREHYGYTF
once	TRBV7-2	TRBJ2-1	NA	TGTGCCAGCAGCCCTGTGGGACCGAGAGGTGAGCAGTTCTTC	CASSPVGPRGEQFF
few	TRBV15	TRBJ2-7	NA	TGTGCCGCCAGCAGACCGACTAGTTACGAGCAGTACTTC	CAASRPTSYEQYF
NA	TRBV15	TRBJ1-1	TRBD1	TGTGCCACCAGCAGATTTACAGGGGGTGCTTGGGAAAATGAAGCTTTCTTT	CATSRFTGGAWENEAFF
NA	TRBV12-3/TRBV12-4	TRBJ2-1	NA	TGTGCCAGCAGTTTGGTTTGGGGGGGCCTGGTCAATGAGCAGTTCTTC	CASSLVWGGLVNEQFF
NA	TRBV6-1	TRBJ1-5	NA	TGTGCCAGCAGTGACAATAGCAATCAGCCCCAGCATTTT	CASSDNSNQPQHF
NA	TRBV5-1	TRBJ2-1	TRBD1	TGCGCCAGCAGCTCCGGGACAGCAGGTTACAATGAGCAGTTCTTC	CASSSGTAGYNEQFF
NA	TRBV28	TRBJ1-1	NA	TGTGCCAGCACTGACGGGGCGAAGAACACTGAAGCTTTCTTT	CASTDGAKNTEAFF
NA	TRBV6-5	TRBJ1-6	NA	TGTGCCAGCAGGGGGAGATTTAATTCACCCCTCCACTTT	CASRGRFNSPLHF
many	TRBV6-1	TRBJ2-7	NA	TGTGCCAGCAGTCAGGGGTCTAGCTCCTACGAGCAGTACTTC	CASSQGSSSYEQYF
NA	TRBV7-9	TRBJ1-2	NA	TGTGCCAGCAGCTTAACGACCATTAACTATGGCTACACCTTC	CASSLTTINYGYTF
few	TRBV2	TRBJ2-1	TRBD2	TGTGCCAGCAGTGTATTGGCTAGCGGGGGTGCCTACAATGAGCAGTTCTTC	CASSVLASGGAYNEQFF